This T cell receptor beta chain emerged from a study of Graves' ophthalmopathy and Graves' hyperthyroidism. Investigators amplified TCR beta CDR3 regions from RNA transcripts. Second-round multiplex PCR came after first-round RT-PCR with HTBI primers. TCRdb reprocessed the multiplex PCR reads with MiXCR, giving one entry per CDR3 protein. This table holds roughly 400,000 distinct CDR3 sequences, roughly 18% found once. Many counts were recorded for this clonotype. Germline CDR1 is DFQATT and CDR2 is SNEGSKA (reference sequence). Trimming removed 3 bases from V and 3 bases from J, with 21 bases in between. The CDR3 is 16 amino acids.

The chain links TRBV20-1 to TRBJ2-7; D is perhaps TRBD2 (5 bases). The TCR originated in a young woman with Graves' ophthalmopathy. The sequencing input was peripheral blood. The CDR3 here is CSASSSGDTKGYEQYF. In nucleotides, the CDR3 is TGCAGTGCTAGTTCCAGCGGAGACACCAAGGGCTACGAGCAGTACTTC.